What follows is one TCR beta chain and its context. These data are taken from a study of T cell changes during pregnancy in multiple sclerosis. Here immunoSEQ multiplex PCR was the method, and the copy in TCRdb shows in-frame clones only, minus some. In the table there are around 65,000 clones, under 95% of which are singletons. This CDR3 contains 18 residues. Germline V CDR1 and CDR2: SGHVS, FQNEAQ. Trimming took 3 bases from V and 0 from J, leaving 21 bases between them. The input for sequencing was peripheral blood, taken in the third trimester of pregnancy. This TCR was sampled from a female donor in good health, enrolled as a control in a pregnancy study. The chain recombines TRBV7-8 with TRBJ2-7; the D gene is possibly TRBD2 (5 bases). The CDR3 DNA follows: TGTGCCAGCAGCTTCTCTCCCCTGCGGGCAGAGATCTCCTACGAGCAGTACTTC. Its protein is CASSFSPLRAEISYEQYF.